The 23 T cell receptor beta chains reported below all come from one sample, sequenced in a study of CD8 T cells in Susac syndrome. Random hexamers were used to reverse transcribe an amount of roughly 0.45 to 1 ug RNA. A single record per CDR3 protein comes from TCRdb applying MiXCR to the immunoSEQ multiplex PCR reads. Altogether some 120,000 distinct CDR3 sequences are present, over 85% being singletons, with the ten largest covering over 0.07%. Sequencing was carried out using CD4+ T cells from PBMCs. These receptors came from a human donor in good health.

This clonotype was counted a few times. The CDR3 reads CASSQGQNTEAFF. The CDR3 bases are TGTGCCAGCTCTCAGGGACAGAACACTGAAGCTTTCTTT. The genes are TRBV18 and TRBJ1-1; D may be TRBD1 (6 bases). CDR1 KGHSH and CDR2 LQKENI come from the germline V gene. The CDR3 is 13 amino acids. Trimming stripped 6 bases from V and 1 base from J, with 9 bases between.

The chain has TRBV6-6 and TRBJ2-1, with 7 bases identical to TRBD2. V was pared by 8 bases and J by 3 bases, with 7 bases of the junction left unmatched. The length of the CDR3 is 14 residues. CDR1 and CDR2 (germline): MNHNY, SVGAGI (reference sequence). DNA of the CDR3: TGTGCCAGCGTTTGGGTAGCGGGCTACAATGAGCAGTTCTTC. Its translation is CASVWVAGYNEQFF.

The chain links TRBV20-1 to TRBJ1-1, with a possible D match to TRBD1 (6 bases). CDR1 DFQATT and CDR2 SNEGSKA come from the germline V gene (reference sequence). The CDR3 is 16 amino acids. The V end was cut by 3 bases, the J end by 0 bases, with 17 bases between. The CDR3 DNA reads as TGCAGTGCTAGGCCCGACAGGAAAATAATGAACACTGAAGCTTTCTTT. Encoded protein: CSARPDRKIMNTEAFF.

The chain recombines TRBV2 with TRBJ2-3; TRBD1 matches 7 bases. The CDR3 has 15 residues. After removal of 7 bases from V and 5 bases from J, the junction contained 12 bases not matched to a gene. Germline CDR1 reads SNHLY; CDR2 reads FYNNEI. The CDR3 DNA reads as TGTGCCAGCAATTTAATGGCAGGGGGAATAGATACGCAGTATTTT. It codes for CASNLMAGGIDTQYF.

The genes are TRBV3-1 and TRBJ2-5; D is uncertain. Deletions cut 2 bases from V and 2 bases from J, with 6 bases between. This CDR3 comprises 13 residues. Per germline, CDR1 LGHDT and CDR2 YNNKEL (reference sequence). In nucleotides, the CDR3 is TGTGCCAGCAGCCAACGCCATCAAGAGACCCAGTACTTC. It is translated as CASSQRHQETQYF.

The chain employs TRBV2 and TRBJ1-1; D is undetermined. The CDR3 contains 12 residues. The ends were cut back, 4 bases at V and 9 bases at J, with 12 bases in the middle. Germline V gene data show CDR1 as SNHLY and CDR2 as FYNNEI. As DNA, the CDR3 is TGTGCCAGCAGTGCCACAGTTAGGAAAGCTTTCTTT. Its protein product is CASSATVRKAFF. Filled out from reference TRBV2 and TRBJ1-1, the complete variable domain reads EPEVTQTPSHQVTQMGQEVILRCVPISNHLYFYWYRQILGQKVEFLVSFYNNEISEKSEIFDDQFSVERPDGSNFTLKIRSTKLEDSAMYFCASSATVRKAFFGQGTRLTVV.

V and J are TRBV5-1 and TRBJ2-5, with D possibly matching TRBD2 (5 bases). CDR3 size: 13 residues. V gave up 4 bases and J gave up 1 base, with 8 bases separating them. The germline V gene has CDR1 SGHRS and CDR2 YFSETQ. The CDR3 region is CASSQRAQETQYF. CDR3 nucleotides: TGCGCCAGCAGCCAGAGGGCCCAAGAGACCCAGTACTTC.

This chain links TRBV12-3 or TRBV12-4 with TRBJ2-3; 9 bases are shared with TRBD2. The V and J ends lost 11 bases and 5 bases, in that order; junction bases with no gene match: 8. This CDR3 is built from 13 residues. CDR3: CAQSSGRGDTQYF. CDR3 sequence (DNA): TGTGCCCAAAGTAGCGGGAGAGGAGATACGCAGTATTTT.

In this sample, this clonotype turned up once. The V gene is TRBV20-1, the J gene TRBJ2-7; a weak D match, TRBD1 (6 bases). Germline CDR1 is DFQATT and CDR2 is SNEGSKA (reference sequence). The CDR3 consists of 13 residues. V lost 8 bases to trimming and J lost 2 bases, with 16 bases between them. CDR3 sequence reads: CSTGTPGAYEQYF. CDR3 in DNA: TGCAGTACCGGGACACCCGGCGCCTACGAGCAGTACTTC.

The V gene is TRBV6-5, the J gene TRBJ1-2; D is possibly TRBD1 (6 bases). Trimming pared 7 bases from V and 8 bases from J, leaving 17 bases between. This CDR3 contains 13 residues. Germline V gives CDR1 MNHEY, CDR2 SVGAGI. The CDR3 loop reads CASTLGGRDGYTF. For the CDR3, the DNA is TGTGCCAGCACTCTGGGGGGGCGCGACGGCTACACCTTC.

This chain links TRBV18 with TRBJ2-3; D may be TRBD1 or TRBD2 (5 bases each). Trimming stripped 3 bases from V and 6 bases from J, with 13 bases between. The CDR3 is 14 residues long. In germline, CDR1 is KGHSH, CDR2 LQKENI. The CDR3 here is CASSPSGQADTQYF. The CDR3 DNA sequence: TGTGCCAGCTCACCCTCGGGGCAGGCGGATACGCAGTATTTT. The whole variable domain, remainder taken from reference TRBV18 and TRBJ2-3, is NAGVMQNPRHLVRRRGQEARLRCSPMKGHSHVYWYRQLPEEGLKFMVYLQKENIIDESGMPKERFSAEFPKEGPSILRIQQVVRGDSAAYFCASSPSGQADTQYFGPGTRLTVL.

The V gene is TRBV3-1, the J gene TRBJ1-2; TRBD1 might be the D (6 bases). The V gene lost 7 bases and the J gene lost 8 bases, with 17 bases spanning the gap. Germline-derived CDR1 and CDR2 are LGHDT and YNNKEL (reference sequence). The CDR3 contains 13 residues. CDR3 residues: CASTAGGLKGYTF. For the CDR3, the DNA is TGTGCCAGCACCGCGGGGGGCTTAAAGGGCTACACCTTC.

The chain recombines TRBV5-4 with TRBJ2-5; TRBD2 is a possible D gene (5 bases). V lost 4 bases, J lost 0 bases, and 7 bases lay in between. The CDR3 sequence is 13 residues long. CDR1 is SGHNT, CDR2 YYREEE, per germline (reference sequence). The CDR3 region is CASSQDYQETQYF. The DNA of the CDR3 is TGTGCCAGCAGCCAGGACTACCAAGAGACCCAGTACTTC.

In regard to this clonotype: Mismatch with germline at one junction end may stem from a read error. The chain couples TRBV20-1 to TRBJ2-1; TRBD2 matches at 7 bases. The CDR3 covers 15 residues. Germline CDR1 is DFQATT and CDR2 is SNEGSKA (reference sequence). The CDR3 loop reads CSARDRTRTYDEQFF. Written as DNA, the CDR3 is TGCAGTGCTAGAGATAGGACTAGAACCTACGATGAGCAGTTCTTC.

This clonotype came up a few times. The gene calls are TRBV18 and TRBJ2-5; D is ambiguous. Trimming stripped 5 bases from V and 2 bases from J, with 9 bases between. Germline loops: CDR1 KGHSH, CDR2 LQKENI. The CDR3 length is 13 residues. The CDR3, as DNA: TGTGCCAGCTCAGGCGGCCCTCAAGAGACCCAGTACTTC. Protein: CASSGGPQETQYF.

The chain has TRBV10-3 and TRBJ2-1, with D unclear. CDR3 length: 12 residues. CDR1 and CDR2 (germline): ENHRY, SYGVKD. With 7 bases removed from V and 5 bases from J, the gap between germline ends came to 9 bases. The CDR3 protein is CAIMTLNNEQFF. CDR3 nucleotide sequence: TGTGCCATCATGACCCTAAACAATGAGCAGTTCTTC.

Only one count was recorded for this clonotype. The chain uses TRBV18 and TRBJ2-7, with 10 bases matching TRBD1. After removal of 6 bases from V and 2 bases from J, the junction contained 1 base not matched to a gene. The CDR3 loop spans 13 amino acids. Germline-derived CDR1 and CDR2 are KGHSH and LQKENI. CDR3: CASSGTGAYEQYF. The CDR3 nucleotides are TGTGCCAGCTCCGGGACAGGGGCCTACGAGCAGTACTTC.

This clonotype was found once. This chain uses TRBV19 with TRBJ2-7, with D unresolved. V was pared by 4 bases and J by 3 bases, with 10 bases between. The length of the CDR3 is 13 residues. Germline V gene lookup returns CDR1 LNHDA and CDR2 SQIVND (reference sequence). The CDR3 region is CASSTHKDYEQYF. In DNA form, the CDR3 reads TGTGCCAGTAGTACCCACAAGGACTACGAGCAGTACTTC.

The count of this clonotype is one. V is TRBV7-9 and J is TRBJ1-1; D ambiguous. Deletions cut 1 base from V and 0 bases from J, with 9 bases between. CDR1 SEHNR and CDR2 FQNEAQ come from the germline V gene (reference sequence). This CDR3 is 15 amino acids long. CDR3 residues: CASSLEGSLNTEAFF. The DNA for the CDR3 is TGTGCCAGCAGCTTAGAGGGCAGCTTGAACACTGAAGCTTTCTTT.

The chain couples TRBV5-1 to TRBJ1-2; D uncertain. From germline, CDR1 is SGHRS and CDR2 YFSETQ. V was cut by 0 bases and J by 7 bases, with 10 bases left in between. The CDR3 extends over 13 amino acids. The CDR3 spells CASSLEATSGYTF. CDR3 DNA sequence: TGCGCCAGCAGCTTGGAGGCTACCTCTGGCTACACCTTC.

The CDR3: CASSDRLAGEQFF. The CDR3 region has the DNA TGTGCCAGCAGTGATCGACTAGCTGGCGAGCAGTTCTTC. This chain links TRBV2 with TRBJ2-1; 7 bases align to TRBD2. CDR1 and CDR2 (germline): SNHLY, FYNNEI. The CDR3 covers 13 residues. V lost 3 bases and J lost 10; bases outside the gene matches: 6. Using reference TRBV2 and TRBJ2-1 for the parts outside the CDR3, the full variable domain is EPEVTQTPSHQVTQMGQEVILRCVPISNHLYFYWYRQILGQKVEFLVSFYNNEISEKSEIFDDQFSVERPDGSNFTLKIRSTKLEDSAMYFCASSDRLAGEQFFGPGTRLTVL.

CDR3 DNA: TGTGCCAGCAGCGACAAAGGACAGCTGAACTATGGCTACACCTTC. It translates to CASSDKGQLNYGYTF. The chain links TRBV5-4 to TRBJ1-2; D may be TRBD1 (6 bases). The CDR3 runs 15 residues. In germline, CDR1 is SGHNT, CDR2 YYREEE (reference sequence). V lost 4 bases, J lost 2 bases, and 15 bases lay in between.

The CDR3 here is CASSLGSGSNTGELFF. The CDR3, as DNA: TGTGCCAGCAGTCTCGGCAGCGGGTCGAACACCGGGGAGCTGTTTTTT. The chain employs TRBV5-4 and TRBJ2-2; D is perhaps TRBD2 (6 bases). The V end was cut by 5 bases, the J end by 0 bases, with 14 bases between. Germline V gene sequence: CDR1 SGHNT, CDR2 YYREEE (reference sequence). The CDR3 has 16 residues.